One and the same sample provided the 11 T cell receptor beta chains below, sequenced in a study of blood T cell repertoires in COVID-19. Profiled with immunoSEQ multiplex PCR; TCRdb holds only in-frame clones, not every one. The table has 150,000 to 170,000 clones, roughly 81% seen once. Material for sequencing was peripheral blood. Receptors originate from an older woman with COVID-19, enrolled during active disease.

The rearrangement links TRBV11-2 to TRBJ1-6; D unclear. CDR1 and CDR2 from the germline V gene are SGHAT and FQNNGV. The CDR3 is 15 residues long. Trimming shortened V by 7 bases and J by 1 base, and 11 bases separated the two germline ends. In nucleotides, the CDR3 is TGTGCCAGCACCACTAGGGCGTCCTATAATTCACCCCTCCACTTT. Protein: CASTTRASYNSPLHF.

This clone was recorded once. V usage is TRBV6-6 and J usage is TRBJ2-7; 7 bases fit TRBD1. The CDR3 totals 14 residues. CDR1 is MNHNY, CDR2 SVGAGI, per germline (reference sequence). With 5 bases clipped from V and 0 bases from J, the junction kept 4 bases outside the gene matches. Written as DNA, the CDR3 is TGTGCCAGCAGTATACAGGGGTCCTCCTACGAGCAGTACGTC. It yields the protein CASSIQGSSYEQYV.

The rearrangement joins TRBV6-5 to TRBJ2-3; D is undetermined. The CDR3 length is 12 residues. V was cut by 6 bases and J by 0 bases, with 4 bases left in between. The V gene's germline CDR1 is MNHEY and CDR2 SVGAGI. This CDR3 is CASSSSTDTQYF. The CDR3 region has the DNA TGTGCCAGCAGCTCTAGCACAGATACGCAGTATTTT.

The chain employs TRBV24-1 and TRBJ2-2; D is perhaps TRBD1 (5 bases). V lost 6 bases to trimming and J lost 0 bases, with 10 bases between them. This CDR3 is built from 15 residues. Germline assignment: CDR1 KGHDR and CDR2 SFDVKD. CDR3 sequence reads: CATSPGPPNTGELFF. CDR3 sequence (DNA): TGTGCCACCAGTCCAGGGCCGCCGAACACCGGGGAGCTGTTTTTT.

The chain has TRBV6-2 or TRBV6-3 and TRBJ2-7, with TRBD1 identical over 11 bases. This CDR3 contains 15 residues. In germline, CDR1 is MNHEY, CDR2 SVGEGT. V trimming: 5 bases; J trimming: 7 bases; junction bases outside the gene matches: 10. The CDR3 DNA reads TGTGCCAGCAGTAAGACCGGGACAGGGGGGGGAGAGCAGTACTTC. It yields the protein CASSKTGTGGGEQYF.

This chain joins TRBV19 and TRBJ1-1, with TRBD1 matching over 8 bases. From germline, CDR1 is LNHDA and CDR2 SQIVND (reference sequence). The CDR3 has 15 amino acids. The V segment lost 7 bases and the J segment 6 bases; nucleotides outside the gene matches: 13. CDR3 sequence: CASNGFGRGLAEAFF. The CDR3, as DNA: TGTGCCAGTAACGGATTCGGCAGGGGGCTCGCTGAAGCTTTCTTT.

V is TRBV5-1 and J is TRBJ2-7; 9 bases fit TRBD1. The V gene's germline CDR1 is SGHRS and CDR2 YFSETQ. This CDR3 comprises 14 residues. Trimming at V came to 2 bases and at J to 4 bases, leaving 4 bases not matched to a gene. The CDR3 DNA is TGCGCCAGCAGCTTTGGGACAGGGATTTACGAGCAGTACTTC. Encoded protein: CASSFGTGIYEQYF.

This chain uses TRBV30 with TRBJ1-5; D not resolved. Germline-derived CDR1 and CDR2 are GTSNPN and SVGIG (reference sequence). The CDR3 consists of 13 residues. The V end was cut by 5 bases, the J end by 3 bases, with 11 bases between. In nucleotides, the CDR3 is TGTGCCTGGGCCAAAGGACTCAATCAGCCCCAGCATTTT. Protein sequence: CAWAKGLNQPQHF.

This clone was seen just once. CDR3 residues: CASMEQRGHNEQFF. The CDR3 DNA reads TGTGCCAGTATGGAACAGCGGGGCCACAATGAGCAGTTCTTC. The chain uses TRBV19 and TRBJ2-1, with TRBD2 identical over 7 bases. Germline assignment: CDR1 LNHDA and CDR2 SQIVND (reference sequence). CDR3 length equals 14 residues. The junction had 8 bases not matched to a gene; V was cut back by 7 bases and J by 5 bases.

The chain employs TRBV6-2 or TRBV6-3 and TRBJ1-1; D perhaps matches TRBD1 (6 bases). The CDR3 is 14 residues long. Trimming took off 2 bases at V and 3 bases at J, with 10 bases between the two ends. Germline V gene lookup returns CDR1 MNHEY and CDR2 SVGEGT. CDR3 nucleotide sequence: TGTGCCAGCAGTTACGGGGGCGGGTACACTGAAGCTTTCTTT. This codes for CASSYGGGYTEAFF.

The rearrangement uses TRBV5-1 and TRBJ1-1; the match to TRBD1 covers 8 bases. The CDR3 loop spans 14 amino acids. Germline CDR1 reads SGHRS; CDR2 reads YFSETQ. The junction had 3 bases not matched to a gene; V was cut back by 4 bases and J by 1 base. This CDR3 reads CASSRDRGNTEAFF. The DNA of the CDR3 is TGCGCCAGCAGCAGAGACAGGGGGAACACTGAAGCTTTCTTT.